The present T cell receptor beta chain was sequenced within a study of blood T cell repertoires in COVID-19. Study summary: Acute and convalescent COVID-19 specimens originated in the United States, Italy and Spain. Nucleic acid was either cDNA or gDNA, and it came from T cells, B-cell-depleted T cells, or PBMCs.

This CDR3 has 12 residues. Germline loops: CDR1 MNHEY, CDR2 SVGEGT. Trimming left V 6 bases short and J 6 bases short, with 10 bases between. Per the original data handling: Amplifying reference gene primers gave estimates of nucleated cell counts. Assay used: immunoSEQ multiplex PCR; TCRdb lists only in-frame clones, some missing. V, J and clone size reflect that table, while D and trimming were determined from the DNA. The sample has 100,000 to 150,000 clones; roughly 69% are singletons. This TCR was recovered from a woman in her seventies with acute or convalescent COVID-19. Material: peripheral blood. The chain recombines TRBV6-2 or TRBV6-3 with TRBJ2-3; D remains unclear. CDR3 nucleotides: TGTGCCAGCAGCCGATCCAGGGATACGCAGTATTTT. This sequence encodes CASSRSRDTQYF.